Sequencing of this TCR beta chain was carried out in a study of cytomegalovirus exposure and HLA in healthy donors. General study findings and limits: A later analysis reportedly found fewer N-insertions in an Asian-associated ancestry cluster than the roughly 670-donor mean. Earlier analysis yielded a pattern in which most TCR beta V segments were productive about 87% or about 30% of the time. In a later analysis, compared with equally common non-associated chains, HLA-associated beta chains were more expanded.

In the case of this clone: As yet, its antigen is unknown.

The PCR ran on 60 Vbeta and 13 Jbeta primers. Produced via immunoSEQ multiplex PCR; TCRdb's table is partial and in-frame only. The profile shows approximately 150,000 clones, around 84% of them singletons. The clonotype comes from a man in his thirties or forties in good health and CMV-seropositive. Specimen: PBMCs.

CDR3 loop: CSVDEPDSGYNEQFF. CDR3 nucleotide sequence: TGCAGCGTTGATGAGCCGGACTCCGGCTACAATGAGCAGTTCTTC. The chain uses TRBV29-1 and TRBJ2-1; tentatively, D is TRBD2 (5 bases). CDR1 and CDR2 from the germline V gene are SQVTM and ANQGSEA. The CDR3 contains 15 residues. The V and J ends lost 3 bases and 3 bases respectively, with 15 bases between them.